Included here is one T cell receptor (beta chain) sequence, with context. With 3 bases removed from V and 4 bases from J, the gap between germline ends came to 22 bases. CDR3 size: 18 residues. Per germline, CDR1 LNHDA and CDR2 SQIVND (reference sequence). The record originates from a study of blood T cell repertoires in COVID-19. The wider study: Sites across the United States, Italy and Spain contributed samples from acute and convalescent COVID-19. T cells, B-cell-depleted T cells, or PBMCs supplied cDNA or gDNA.

In the original processing: Estimation of nucleated cell counts was performed using reference gene primer amplification. The assay was immunoSEQ multiplex PCR, and TCRdb's table has in-frame clones only and misses some. V, J and clone size reflect that table, while D and trimming were determined from the DNA. This sample has tens of thousands of clones, with over 80% found just once. V and J are TRBV19 and TRBJ1-5; tentative D call: TRBD1 (6 bases). The sequenced material came from peripheral blood. The receptor comes from a man of 80 years or more with acute or convalescent COVID-19. The CDR3, as DNA: TGTGCCAGTAGTATTTCCCCTTCCGGGACACAAATTAATCAGCCCCAGCATTTT. Translated: CASSISPSGTQINQPQHF.